Described below is a single T cell receptor beta chain sequence and its context. Its specificity is not known. The data were obtained in a study of CD8 T cells in Susac syndrome. Study-wide results and limits: Clonal expansion was missing from Susac syndrome CD4+ T cell repertoires.

The Susac syndrome patients fit the recently defined diagnostic criteria for definite or probable disease. RNA amounts of about 0.5 to 1 ug underwent reverse transcription with random hexamers. TCRdb reprocessed the immunoSEQ multiplex PCR reads via MiXCR and lists one record per CDR3 protein. The sample shows under 200,000 distinct CDR3 sequences, roughly 90% of them seen only once. The CDR3 extends over 12 amino acids. Per germline, CDR1 SGHDT and CDR2 YYEEEE. Trimming pared 4 bases from V and 11 bases from J, leaving 15 bases between. The sequence derives from a human donor with Susac syndrome. The chain carries TRBV5-6 and TRBJ1-1; D remains unclear. The sequencing sample was made of CD4+ T cells from PBMCs. CDR3 in amino acids: CASSPGPGGAFF. The CDR3 nucleotides are TGTGCCAGCAGCCCTGGACCTGGAGGGGCTTTCTTT.